The source of this T cell receptor beta chain is a study of T cell repertoires in cytomegalovirus infection (dated by TCRdb to the late 2010s). With respect to the entire study: Donor HLA type was relevant to the analysis, because carriage of CMV infection together with the matching HLA type was indicated by public TCR beta signatures.

Summary of the overall study and its limitations: In both this cohort and an independent roughly 400-donor cohort, the cumulative frequency of public TCR beta family members distinguished carriers of CMV infection plus the relevant HLA type. The ex vivo response was dominated by HLA-C-restricted CMV-specific TCR beta clonotypes, which also provided the single most frequent clonotype in two of eight donors.

Sequencing relied on an Illumina HiSeq 1500. TCRdb reanalyzed the raw reads on its own, using fastp at Q25 for trimming and MiXCR for clone calling, and kept in-frame beta chains. Here each entry gathers all rows of one CDR3 protein and keeps the most common genes and DNA. This sample is represented by about 740,000 distinct CDR3 sequences; less than 40% of them were singletons. Of the sample, roughly 2.9% falls within the top ten clones. Including cysteine and phenylalanine, the CDR3 has 13 amino acids. The entry retains the CDR3 DNA only, 39 bases that are in frame from base 1. CDR1 and CDR2 were assigned from the germline V gene (reference sequence) as LNHNV and YYDKDF. A note on this clonotype: Its antigen target is currently unknown. One end of the junction fails to match germline, which may point to a read error.

The chain couples TRBV15 to TRBJ1-1; the D gene is unclear. The source is a human donor in good health (CMV status not recorded). Some clones in this sample may be carry-over from other donors' samples. The sequencing input was PBMCs. The CDR3 here reads CSTSRELNTEAFF. The DNA is as follows: TGTTCCACCAGCAGAGAACTTAACACTGAAGCTTTCTTT.